Described below is a single TCR beta chain sequence and its context. Its ends do not fully match the called genes, so a read error is possible. Other DNA sequences of this sample code for an identical CDR3. These data originate in a study of blood T cell repertoires in COVID-19. Here immunoSEQ multiplex PCR was the method, and the copy in TCRdb shows in-frame clones only, minus some. The sample holds about 150,000 clones; about 90% are singletons and the top ten take about 0.55%. CDR1 and CDR2 from the germline V gene are LNHDA and SQIVND (reference sequence). There are 15 residues in the CDR3. The origin of this receptor is a man aged 45 to 65 with acute or convalescent COVID-19. The genes are TRBV19 and TRBJ1-6; possible D gene TRBD1, 6 bases. The specimen was peripheral blood. DNA of the CDR3: TGCGCCAGTAGTCTCCGACAGGAGAATAATTCACCCCTCCACTTT. Its translation: CASSLRQENNSPLHF.